At least ten counts were recorded for the clone carrying this T cell receptor (beta chain). This sample was included in a study of blood T cells in healthy people across ages. Trimming left V 4 bases short and J 3 bases short, with 16 bases between. This CDR3 is 15 amino acids long. Germline V gene lookup returns CDR1 SGDLS and CDR2 YYNGEE. Alongside a J-beta primer mix, a sample-barcoded 5' primer served in a second PCR lasting about 7 to 12 cycles. TCRdb re-called the 5' RACE reads through MiXCR, storing one row per CDR3 protein. In the table there are hundreds of thousands of distinct CDR3 sequences, 32% of which are singletons.

The clonotype originates from a woman of 80 years or more in good health. The gene calls are TRBV9 and TRBJ1-2; no firm D call. The sequenced sample consisted of blood. The CDR3 nucleotides read TGTGCCAGCAGCCCCCGCTACGGGCTTGACTATGGCTACACCTTC. Amino acids: CASSPRYGLDYGYTF. Full variable domain (missing parts from reference TRBV9 and TRBJ1-2): DSGVTQTPKHLITATGQRVTLRCSPRSGDLSVYWYQQSLDQGLQFLIQYYNGEERAKGNILERFSAQQFPDLHSELNLSSLELGDSALYFCASSPRYGLDYGYTFGSGTRLTVV.